The entry below gives a single T cell receptor (beta chain) sequence along with its context. V lost 5 bases and J lost 8, with 18 bases in between. This CDR3 has 14 residues. Germline CDR1 and CDR2: LNHNV and YYDKDF (reference sequence). This entry is derived from a study of blood T cell repertoires in COVID-19. On the study more broadly: Donors in the United States, Italy and Spain gave samples during acute or convalescent COVID-19. Sample material is recorded as cDNA or gDNA derived from T cells, B-cell-depleted T cells, or PBMCs.

In the original workflow: Reference gene primer amplification in the assay estimated nucleated cell counts. Profiling relied on immunoSEQ multiplex PCR, and the TCRdb table lists in-frame clones only, not all of them. Clonal size and the V and J genes are those of that table, whereas D and trimming came from the DNA. The sample yields about 300,000 clones, roughly 90% seen once. The chain is built from TRBV15 and TRBJ1-2; the D is unclear. Sequenced material: peripheral blood. This receptor was taken from a man aged 18-30 years who had recovered from COVID-19. As DNA, the CDR3 is TGTGCCACCAGCCGGGGAGGCCTGGAAGGAGGCTACACCTTC. This sequence encodes CATSRGGLEGGYTF.